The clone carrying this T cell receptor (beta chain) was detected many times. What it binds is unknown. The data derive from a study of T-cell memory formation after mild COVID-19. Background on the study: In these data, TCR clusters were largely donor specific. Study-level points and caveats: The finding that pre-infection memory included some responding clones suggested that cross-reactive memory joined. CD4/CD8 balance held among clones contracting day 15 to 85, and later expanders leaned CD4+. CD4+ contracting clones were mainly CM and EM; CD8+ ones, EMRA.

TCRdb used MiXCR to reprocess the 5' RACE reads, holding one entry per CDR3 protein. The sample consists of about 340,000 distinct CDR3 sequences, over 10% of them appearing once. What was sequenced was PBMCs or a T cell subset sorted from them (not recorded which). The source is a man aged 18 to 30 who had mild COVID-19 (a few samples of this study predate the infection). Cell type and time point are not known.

The CDR3, as DNA: TGTGCCAGCACCACCGGGGCGGGGCCCCAGCATTTT. Translated: CASTTGAGPQHF. This chain uses TRBV7-9 with TRBJ1-5; perhaps TRBD1 as D (5 bases). CDR1 SEHNR and CDR2 FQNEAQ come from the germline V gene (reference sequence). With 7 bases removed from V and 9 bases from J, the gap between germline ends came to 13 bases. This CDR3 contains 12 residues.